The T cell receptor (beta chain) under discussion was sequenced for a study of cytotoxic CD8 clonotypes in ibrutinib-treated CLL (dated by TCRdb to the early 2020s). With respect to the entire study: The cohort was composed of more than ten relapsed/refractory and roughly 15 treatment-naive patients; IGHV unmutated status was identified in roughly 17 patients. Partial responses were observed in 24 patients and complete responses in 2; after a median follow-up of around 64 months, remission was maintained in 14 patients and progression was observed in 12. The response samples were drawn at a median of roughly twelve months into treatment, with a range of roughly 6 to 40 months. Samples averaged approximately 250,000 productive templates and 94,082 productive rearrangements. Of the 90 or so people in the trial, 25 to 30 had longitudinal samples available. Cryopreserved peripheral blood mononuclear cells were collected before treatment, at response, and at either disease progression or sustained remission. Study-wide conclusions, independent of this receptor: Sustained-remission and progressing patients did not have matched sampling times, and lymph node repertoires were not examined. Baseline clonality was found to be higher than that of age-matched healthy donors and was strongly correlated with circulating CD8+ T-cell counts. An increase in clonality was observed at ibrutinib response, with clonality remaining stable during sustained remission and falling back toward baseline at progression. Public clonotypes were found to be uncommon and were observed to contract or remain stable during treatment; the increase in clonality was shown to reflect expansion of private clonotypes at ibrutinib response.

For TCR beta library preparation, 2 to 2.5 micrograms of genomic DNA were isolated from cryopreserved PBMCs. Longitudinal blood samples from CLL patients receiving ibrutinib monotherapy were subjected to high-throughput TCR beta sequencing. The patients took part in an open-label, single-center phase 2 trial of ibrutinib monotherapy. The goal of deep resolution MiSeq sequencing was a depth between 1 in 1 million and 1 in 200,000 T cells, and coverage averaged 10x per clonotype. TCR beta libraries were generated with the immunoSEQ hsTCRB Kit. Per the original workflow: ImmunoSEQ Data Assistant and ImmunoSEQ Analyzer were used for data analysis, and V, D and J genes were assigned according to IMGT definitions. Clonality, which ranges from 0 to 1, was calculated as one minus the normalized Shannon entropy of productive rearrangement frequencies. Public clonotype analysis was restricted to overrepresented clonotypes comprising at least 0.05% of each patient's repertoire. Thirteen age-matched healthy donor repertoires from immuneACCESS were used as controls for clonality. This is the immuneACCESS table as TCRdb keeps it, with only in-frame sequences that have V and J called. A part of the clones is gone; compared with another copy, unresolved V genes explain less than half, and the rest is unexplained. V, J and clone size derive from that table, while D and trimming were established from the DNA sequence. Here the sample has fewer than 100,000 clones; roughly 86% occur a single time. The ten largest clones add up to less than 6.5% of the sample.

V is pruned by 2 bases and J by 5 bases, leaving 8 bases of the junction without a gene match. Reading from cysteine to phenylalanine, the CDR3 counts 15 amino acids. Here the CDR3 DNA is all that survives: 45 bases in frame from base 1. As encoded in the germline V gene, CDR1 is LGHNA while CDR2 is YSLEER. This clone was seen at least ten times. No antigen is known for it. No per-base quality is available; no much larger clone lies one base away. Material: PBMCs, obtained before ibrutinib treatment. The chain was built from TRBV4-3 and TRBJ2-7, with 8 bases matching TRBD2. This receptor was obtained from a human donor with chronic lymphocytic leukemia. The nucleotide sequence reads as follows: TGCGCCAGCAGCCAAAGGGCCCGGGGGGGAGACGAGCAGTACTTC. Translated, this gives CASSQRARGGDEQYF.